The present TCR beta chain was sequenced within a study of T cell responses to AZD1222 COVID-19 vaccine. Generated by immunoSEQ multiplex PCR, the TCRdb table keeps only in-frame clones and is missing some. Of 130,000 or so clones listed, about 90% are singletons. The CDR3 contains 17 residues. Germline CDR1 and CDR2: SGDLS and YYNGEE. V shed 3 bases and J shed 0 bases, with 16 bases lying between them. This receptor was obtained from an adult in good health. The sequencing here drew on peripheral blood, taken on day 0 of AZD1222 vaccination. The chain links TRBV9 to TRBJ2-1; maybe TRBD2 (6 bases). The CDR3 nucleotides are TGTGCCAGCAGCGGTACTAGCCTTCAGAGCTCCTACAATGAGCAGTTCTTC. Translating it yields CASSGTSLQSSYNEQFF.